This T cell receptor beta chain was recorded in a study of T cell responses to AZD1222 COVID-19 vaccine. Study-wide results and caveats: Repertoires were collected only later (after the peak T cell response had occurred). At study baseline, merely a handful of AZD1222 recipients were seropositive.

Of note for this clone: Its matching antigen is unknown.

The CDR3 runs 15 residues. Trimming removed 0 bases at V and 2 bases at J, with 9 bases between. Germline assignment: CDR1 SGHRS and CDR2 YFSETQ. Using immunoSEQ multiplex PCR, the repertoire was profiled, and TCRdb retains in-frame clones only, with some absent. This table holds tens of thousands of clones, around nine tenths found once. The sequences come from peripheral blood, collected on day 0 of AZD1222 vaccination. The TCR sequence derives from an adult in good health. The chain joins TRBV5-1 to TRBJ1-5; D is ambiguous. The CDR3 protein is CASSLGRDGNQPQHF. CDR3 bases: TGCGCCAGCAGCTTGGGCCGGGATGGCAATCAGCCCCAGCATTTT. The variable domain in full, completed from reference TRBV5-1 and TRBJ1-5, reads KAGVTQTPRYLIKTRGQQVTLSCSPISGHRSVSWYQQTPGQGLQFLFEYFSETQRNKGNFPGRFSGRQFSNSRSEMNVSTLELGDSALYLCASSLGRDGNQPQHFGDGTRLSIL.